This T cell receptor (beta chain) was retrieved from a study of cytomegalovirus exposure and HLA in healthy donors. As concerns this clone: What it binds is not known.

The V and J ends lost 3 bases and 1 base respectively, with 8 bases between them. The CDR3 totals 14 residues. Looked up from germline, CDR1 is LNHDA and CDR2 is SQIVND (reference sequence). Study outcomes and limitations: Most TCR sequences proved rare, with some public TCRs found in many donors. Data from an earlier analysis indicated that most TCR beta V segments were productive either about 90% or about 30% of the time.

Primers: 60 Vbeta forward and 13 Jbeta reverse. In the authors' methods: Counted up in a later analysis, unique TCR beta chains came to some 72 million, with around 9.9 million shared. The method was immunoSEQ multiplex PCR; TCRdb's version includes in-frame clones alone and lacks a portion of them. The D gene and trimming were derived from the DNA, and the V and J assignments and clone size from that table. With more than 50,000 clones in the sample, the ten largest clones hold roughly 9.6%. This chain connects TRBV19 to TRBJ2-3; no firm D call. This TCR was recovered from a man in his fifties or sixties in good health and CMV-seropositive. The sequenced sample consisted of PBMCs. DNA of the CDR3: TGTGCCAGTAGTATGTTGGCACGCACAGATACGCAGTATTTT. Its protein product is CASSMLARTDTQYF. Using reference TRBV19 and TRBJ2-3 for the parts outside the CDR3, the full variable domain is DGGITQSPKYLFRKEGQNVTLSCEQNLNHDAMYWYRQDPGQGLRLIYYSQIVNDFQKGDIAEGYSVSREKKESFPLTVTSAQKNPTAFYLCASSMLARTDTQYFGPGTRLTVL.